Below, 26 T cell receptor beta chains from the same sample are listed, as sequenced in a study of cytomegalovirus exposure and HLA in healthy donors. The PCR made use of 60 Vbeta and 13 Jbeta primers. TCRdb's copy holds only in-frame clones and misses some; the assay was immunoSEQ multiplex PCR. Among 150,000 or so clones listed, around four fifths were seen once. Sequencing was carried out using PBMCs. The receptors here all came from a woman aged 50 to 60 in good health and CMV-seropositive.

Turning to this clone: This CDR3 is also generated by other DNA sequences in the sample. The CDR3 DNA sequence: TGCGCAAGTCGCTTAGAACCCAGGGGGCTGGAGGGCTACACCTTC. It yields the protein CASRLEPRGLEGYTF. The chain recombines TRBV12-2 with TRBJ1-2; no check of the table's D call, TRBD1, against the DNA was made. TRBV12-2 is a pseudogene locus. This CDR3 comprises 15 residues.

The rearrangement uses TRBV7-2 and TRBJ1-2; D might be TRBD1 (5 bases). The CDR3 extends over 15 amino acids. Germline assignment: CDR1 SGHTA and CDR2 FQGNSA. The germline V and J ends were trimmed by 4 bases and 3 bases, with 15 bases remaining between them. The CDR3 nucleotides read TGTGCCAGCAGCTATCCCCCTCTAGGGGACTATGGCTACACCTTC. This sequence encodes CASSYPPLGDYGYTF.

The CDR3 spells CASSFRDRGTDEQYF. The CDR3 nucleotides read TGCGCCAGCAGCTTCCGGGACAGGGGAACGGACGAGCAGTACTTC. The chain combines TRBV5-1 with TRBJ2-7, with TRBD1 matching over 10 bases. This CDR3 is built from 15 residues. Germline assignment: CDR1 SGHRS and CDR2 YFSETQ. Losses at the gene ends were 2 bases for V and 5 bases for J; bases not matched to a gene: 7.

This chain connects TRBV7-3 to TRBJ2-1, with TRBD1 identical over 10 bases. The trim removed 2 bases at V and 7 bases at J, leaving 5 bases unmatched. Germline CDR1 reads SGHTA; CDR2 reads FQGTGA. The CDR3 contains 15 residues. CDR3 sequence reads: CASSLGTGAFNEQFF. The CDR3 bases are TGTGCCAGCAGCTTAGGGACAGGGGCTTTTAATGAGCAGTTCTTC.

Written as DNA, the CDR3 is TGTGCCACCAGCCGAGCAACAGGGCCCGCTAATGAAAAACTGTTTTTT. This encodes CATSRATGPANEKLFF. This chain links TRBV15 with TRBJ1-4; perhaps TRBD1 as D (6 bases). V dropped 5 bases and J dropped 3 bases, with 16 bases sitting between them. This CDR3 contains 16 residues. Looked up from germline, CDR1 is LNHNV and CDR2 is YYDKDF (reference sequence).

The rearrangement links TRBV12-5 to TRBJ2-1, with D perhaps matching TRBD2 (6 bases). Per the germline V gene, CDR1 is LGHNT and CDR2 is FRNRAP. This CDR3 has 14 amino acids. The V gene lost 5 bases and the J gene lost 6 bases, with 14 bases spanning the gap. DNA of the CDR3: TGTGCTAGTGGTGCCCCCCGGGGGTCCAATGAGCAGTTCTTC. Its protein is CASGAPRGSNEQFF.

This chain joins TRBV19 and TRBJ2-5; 7 positions agree with TRBD1. V dropped 7 bases and J dropped 4; count of bases not matched to a gene: 3. The CDR3 consists of 12 residues. CDR1 and CDR2 from the germline V gene are LNHDA and SQIVND (reference sequence). This chain's CDR3 is CASNHRGETQYF. The DNA of the CDR3 is TGTGCCAGTAACCACAGGGGAGAGACCCAGTACTTC.

V is TRBV5-1 and J is TRBJ2-7; D unclear. This CDR3 region has 13 residues. CDR1 SGHRS and CDR2 YFSETQ come from the germline V gene. V was clipped by 0 bases and J by 2 bases, with 6 bases between them. CDR3 in amino acids: CASSLDQAYEQYF. In DNA form, the CDR3 reads TGCGCCAGCAGCTTGGACCAGGCCTACGAGCAGTACTTC.

CDR3: CASSLTGTSGYIQYF. The CDR3 DNA reads as TGCGCCAGCAGCCTCACCGGGACTAGCGGCTACATTCAGTACTTC. The chain carries TRBV5-1 and TRBJ2-4; 11 bases map to TRBD2. Losses at the gene ends were 4 bases for V and 8 bases for J; bases not matched to a gene: 8. Germline CDR1 is SGHRS and CDR2 is YFSETQ. The CDR3 loop spans 15 amino acids.

This sequence joins TRBV30 and TRBJ1-1; 10 bases agree with TRBD1. The CDR3 has 15 residues. The germline V gene encodes CDR1 GTSNPN and CDR2 SVGIG (reference sequence). The junction had 3 bases not matched to a gene; V was cut back by 2 bases and J by 0 bases. CDR3 protein: CAWSLGQGVNTEAFF. Written as DNA, the CDR3 is TGTGCCTGGAGTCTCGGACAGGGGGTGAACACTGAAGCTTTCTTT. The full variable domain, in which reference TRBV30 and TRBJ1-1 provide the parts outside the CDR3, is SQTIHQWPATLVQPVGSPLSLECTVEGTSNPNLYWYRQAAGRGLQLLFYSVGIGQISSEVPQNLSASRPQDRQFILSSKKLLLSDSGFYLCAWSLGQGVNTEAFFGQGTRLTVV.

This chain uses TRBV21-1 with TRBJ2-7; TRBD1, the table's D call, lacks a check against the DNA. TRBV21-1 constitutes a pseudogene. The CDR3 runs to 18 residues. CDR3 sequence (DNA): TGTGCCAGCAGCAATACCCATTGGGCCCCTTTCCTGGGCTACGAGCAGTACTTC. This translates into CASSNTHWAPFLGYEQYF.

The gene calls are TRBV28 and TRBJ1-5; D not certain. Germline assignment: CDR1 MDHEN and CDR2 SYDVKM. The CDR3 runs to 15 residues. V lost 2 bases, J lost 3 bases, and 11 bases lay in between. CDR3 DNA: TGTGCCAGCAGTTTAGATACAGTTATCAATCAGCCCCAGCATTTT. It encodes CASSLDTVINQPQHF.

The J gene is TRBJ2-1, the V gene TRBV4-3, with TRBD1 matching over 7 bases. CDR3 size: 13 residues. V shed 0 bases, J shed 13 bases, and the junction held 6 bases outside the gene matches. The V gene's germline CDR1 is LGHNA and CDR2 YSLEER. CDR3 residues: CASSQDVGTVQFF. In DNA, the CDR3 is TGCGCCAGCAGCCAAGATGTCGGGACAGTCCAGTTCTTC.

This clone was seen only a few times. The J gene is TRBJ2-1, the V gene TRBV6-1; 9 bases line up with TRBD1. Unmatched junction bases numbered 1, after V lost 3 bases and J lost 1 base. Germline loops: CDR1 MNHNS, CDR2 SASEGT. CDR3 size: 15 residues. In DNA, the CDR3 is TGTGCCAGCAGTGAGGGGACAGGGTCCTACAATGAGCAGTTCTTC. This sequence encodes CASSEGTGSYNEQFF.

The chain couples TRBV30 to TRBJ1-1; D call uncertain. The CDR3 has 14 amino acids. V lost 2 bases and J lost 0, with 10 bases in between. Germline lookup yields CDR1 GTSNPN and CDR2 SVGIG (reference sequence). CDR3 in DNA: TGTGCCTGGAGTCCCAGAATTCTGAACACTGAAGCTTTCTTT. Translation gives CAWSPRILNTEAFF.

This clone has more than one count but fewer than ten. The rearrangement uses TRBV27 and TRBJ1-5; TRBD1 might be the D (5 bases). This CDR3 has 15 residues. CDR1 is MNHEY and CDR2 is SMNVEV in the germline V gene (reference sequence). V lost 4 bases and J 5 bases, leaving 15 bases between the germline ends. The CDR3 nucleotides are TGTGCCAGCAGTTCCCTTTCCAGGGCCGATCAGCCCCAGCATTTT. Residues: CASSSLSRADQPQHF.

The CDR3 is CASSLDTNEQFF. In DNA, the CDR3 is TGTGCCAGCAGCTTGGACACCAATGAGCAGTTCTTC. The gene calls are TRBV5-6 and TRBJ2-1; no firm D call. The CDR3 spans 12 residues. V lost 0 bases to trimming and J lost 6 bases, with 4 bases between them. Germline-derived CDR1 and CDR2 are SGHDT and YYEEEE.

The chain recombines TRBV28 with TRBJ1-2; maybe TRBD1 (5 bases). Germline V lookup: CDR1 MDHEN, CDR2 SYDVKM. The CDR3 runs 14 residues. V was pared by 7 bases and J by 2 bases, with 14 bases between. CDR3 in amino acids: CASTAGGSNYGYTF. DNA for the CDR3: TGTGCCAGCACCGCCGGGGGTTCAAACTATGGCTACACCTTC.

This clone was counted a few times. The genes are TRBV19 and TRBJ1-5, with D possibly being TRBD1 (6 bases). Germline V gene data show CDR1 as LNHDA and CDR2 as SQIVND (reference sequence). Trimming cost V 6 bases and J 0 bases, with 12 bases left between them. The CDR3 consists of 15 residues. The chain's CDR3 is CASSTQGNSNQPQHF. Here the CDR3 DNA reads TGTGCCAGTAGCACGCAGGGGAATAGCAATCAGCCCCAGCATTTT.

This clone was counted between two and nine times. The chain employs TRBV6-1 and TRBJ1-5; possibly TRBD1 for D (6 bases). V lost 4 bases and J 2 bases, leaving 15 bases between the germline ends. The CDR3 runs to 16 residues. CDR1 is MNHNS, CDR2 SASEGT, per germline. CDR3 residues: CASSVTGNVGNQPQHF. In DNA form, the CDR3 reads TGTGCCAGCAGTGTCACAGGGAACGTCGGCAATCAGCCCCAGCATTTT.

The chain joins TRBV4-3 to TRBJ1-1, with 7 bases lining up with TRBD1. J gave up 2 bases and V 9 bases, and 6 bases lay outside the gene matches. This CDR3 spans 13 amino acids. Germline values: CDR1 LGHNA, CDR2 YSLEER. In nucleotides, the CDR3 is TGCGCCAGACTGGACAGGAACAACACTGAAGCTTTCTTT. As protein: CARLDRNNTEAFF.

This chain joins TRBV7-9 and TRBJ1-2; no definite D call. Germline V gene data show CDR1 as SEHNR and CDR2 as FQNEAQ (reference sequence). V was clipped by 0 bases and J by 3 bases, with 8 bases between them. This CDR3 contains 14 residues. The CDR3 is CASSLAGVDYGYTF. The CDR3 DNA reads TGTGCCAGCAGCTTAGCTGGAGTGGACTATGGCTACACCTTC.

The rearrangement links TRBV6-1 to TRBJ2-7; D uncertain. V lost 4 bases, J lost 3 bases, and 7 bases lay in between. In germline, CDR1 is MNHNS, CDR2 SASEGT. The CDR3 has 12 amino acids. CDR3 DNA: TGTGCCAGCAGTGTCGACAACTACGAGCAGTACTTC. This codes for CASSVDNYEQYF.

This chain uses TRBV29-1 with TRBJ2-7; TRBD1 matches at 7 bases. Per germline, CDR1 SQVTM and CDR2 ANQGSEA. The CDR3 spans 13 residues. After removal of 5 bases from V and 5 bases from J, the junction contained 9 bases not matched to a gene. CDR3 nucleotide sequence: TGCAGCGTTCTTAGACAGGGTCGAAACGAGCAGTACTTC. Encoded protein: CSVLRQGRNEQYF.

The rearrangement links TRBV5-1 to TRBJ2-3; the match to TRBD2 covers 10 bases. The V gene's germline CDR1 is SGHRS and CDR2 YFSETQ. This CDR3 is 16 amino acids long. V lost 0 bases to trimming and J lost 11 bases; unmatched junction nucleotides: 12. The CDR3 bases are TGCGCCAGCAGCTTGGATCCTAGCGGGGGCGCCTCCCTGCAGTATTTT. It codes for CASSLDPSGGASLQYF.

This sequence joins TRBV5-1 and TRBJ2-2; D call uncertain. Looked up from germline, CDR1 is SGHRS and CDR2 is YFSETQ. The CDR3 is 15 residues long. Trimming removed 1 base from V and 4 bases from J, with 11 bases in between. The CDR3 loop is CASSLTVIGTGELFF. In DNA, the CDR3 is TGCGCCAGCAGCTTGACAGTCATTGGCACCGGGGAGCTGTTTTTT.